This TCR beta chain stems from a study of cytomegalovirus exposure and HLA in healthy donors. Regarding the study as a whole: In a later analysis, fewer than 20,000 TCR beta sequences were associated with HLA alleles at 0.05 false discovery rate. A later analysis showed that HLA-associated TCR beta chains had undergone more clonal expansion than equally common others. In most subjects, TCR beta sequences reportedly gave accurate predictions of HLA-A and HLA-B alleles. Some highly shared sequence variants likely arose as a pipeline artifact.

The germline gives CDR1 SGHTA, CDR2 FQGNSA. Trimming took 2 bases from V and 6 from J, leaving 9 bases between them. The CDR3 extends over 13 amino acids. Researchers ran the PCR with 60 Vbeta and 13 Jbeta primers. The table came from immunoSEQ multiplex PCR; TCRdb's copy has only in-frame clones and leaves some out. The data contain under 90,000 clones, 65% to 70% of them singletons. Comment on this clone: The target antigen is unknown.

Sequenced: PBMCs. The chain couples TRBV7-2 to TRBJ2-3, with D perhaps matching TRBD1 (6 bases). This receptor was obtained from a man aged 40-49 years in good health and CMV-seropositive. CDR3 region: CASSLYREDTQYF. For the CDR3, the DNA is TGTGCCAGCAGCTTATACAGGGAGGATACGCAGTATTTT.